The 30 T cell receptor beta chains presented below share a single source sample, sequenced in a study of cytomegalovirus exposure and HLA in healthy donors. PCR involved 60 Vbeta and 13 Jbeta primers. Clones were sequenced by immunoSEQ multiplex PCR, and TCRdb holds only the in-frame ones, with some missing. The table records roughly 99,000 clones, around 76% of them present only once. The specimen sequenced was PBMCs. These receptors came from a man aged 18-30 years in good health and CMV-seronegative.

V usage is TRBV19 and J usage is TRBJ2-5, with 8 bases matching TRBD2. In germline, CDR1 is LNHDA, CDR2 SQIVND (reference sequence). V shed 3 bases and J 5 bases; nucleotides not matched to a gene: 8. This CDR3 spans 15 amino acids. CDR3 nucleotide sequence: TGTGCCAGTAGTATCCTCACTAGCGGTACCGAGACCCAGTACTTC. Its translation: CASSILTSGTETQYF.

Only one count was recorded for this clone. This rearrangement joins TRBV5-4 to TRBJ1-2, with a possible D match to TRBD1 (6 bases). Trimming stripped 4 bases from V and 10 bases from J, with 17 bases between. Germline values: CDR1 SGHNT, CDR2 YYREEE (reference sequence). This CDR3 has 13 amino acids. This CDR3 reads CASSPNRAWSYTF. The DNA for the CDR3 is TGTGCCAGCAGCCCAAACAGGGCCTGGTCCTACACCTTC.

The rearrangement links TRBV6-6 to TRBJ2-7; possible D gene TRBD2, 6 bases. Looked up from germline, CDR1 is MNHNY and CDR2 is SVGAGI (reference sequence). This CDR3 has 13 amino acids. Trimming shortened V by 5 bases and J by 3 bases, and 11 bases separated the two germline ends. This CDR3 reads CASSGGAIYEQYF. The CDR3, as DNA: TGTGCCAGCAGTGGCGGGGCCATCTACGAGCAGTACTTC.

The chain couples TRBV7-2 to TRBJ2-7, with D uncertain. The V gene's germline CDR1 is SGHTA and CDR2 FQGNSA. The CDR3 spans 13 residues. Trimming took 6 bases from V and 9 from J, leaving 18 bases between them. The CDR3 nucleotides read TGTGCCAGCAGTTTGACTCCTGTTTTCGGGCAGTACTTC. The encoded protein is CASSLTPVFGQYF.

The chain has TRBV27 and TRBJ2-2, with TRBD1 matching 8 bases. V lost 6 bases, J lost 6 bases, and 12 bases stayed unmatched. The CDR3 has 16 amino acids. CDR1 and CDR2 (germline): MNHEY, SMNVEV (reference sequence). The CDR3 loop reads CASSISGGAWAGELFF. The CDR3, as DNA: TGTGCCAGCAGCATATCAGGGGGCGCTTGGGCCGGGGAGCTGTTTTTT.

CDR3 DNA: TGTGCCACCGAGGATATCGGCTATGGCTACACCTTC. Translating gives CATEDIGYGYTF. V and J are TRBV10-3 and TRBJ1-2; D remains ambiguous. This CDR3 is 12 amino acids long. V was cut by 10 bases and J by 4 bases, with 13 bases left in between. Germline V gene data show CDR1 as ENHRY and CDR2 as SYGVKD.

On this clone: A junction boundary mismatches the germline segment, possibly from a read error. The rearrangement links TRBV7-9 to TRBJ2-5; D is perhaps TRBD2 (5 bases). The CDR3 totals 12 residues. The germline CDR1 and CDR2 sequences are SEHNR and FQNEAQ (reference sequence). The CDR3 here is CSSSLGGETQYF. CDR3 coding DNA: TGTTCCAGCAGCTTAGGCGGGGAGACCCAGTACTTC.

V is TRBV7-2 and J is TRBJ2-1; 8 bases map to TRBD1. The junction had 7 bases not matched to a gene; V was cut back by 1 base and J by 8 bases. Per the germline V gene, CDR1 is SGHTA and CDR2 is FQGNSA. The CDR3 consists of 15 residues. CDR3 region: CASSLGGTGVYEQFF. The CDR3 DNA reads TGTGCCAGCAGCTTAGGGGGGACAGGAGTCTATGAGCAGTTCTTC.

This chain uses TRBV5-6 with TRBJ2-5; 11 bases agree with TRBD1. The length of the CDR3 is 17 residues. The germline CDR1 and CDR2 sequences are SGHDT and YYEEEE. V shed 3 bases, J shed 1 base, and the junction held 8 bases outside the gene matches. This chain's CDR3 is CASSSFRTGGFQETQYF. The CDR3 DNA sequence: TGTGCCAGCAGCTCCTTCCGGACAGGGGGCTTCCAAGAGACCCAGTACTTC.

This clone was detected only once. The V and J genes are TRBV29-1 and TRBJ2-1; D may be TRBD2 (6 bases). The germline CDR1 and CDR2 sequences are SQVTM and ANQGSEA. CDR3 length: 14 residues. The V and J ends lost 2 bases and 9 bases respectively, with 17 bases between them. In DNA form, the CDR3 reads TGCAGCGTTGAATTCCGGGCCCCCGGGAGTGAGCAGTTCTTC. This codes for CSVEFRAPGSEQFF.

A single count supports this clone. This chain links TRBV9 with TRBJ1-6; no clear D gene. This CDR3 contains 14 residues. The V gene's germline CDR1 is SGDLS and CDR2 YYNGEE. With 0 bases removed from V and 10 bases from J, the gap between germline ends came to 11 bases. The CDR3 sequence: CASSVGAIESPLHF. The CDR3 nucleotides are TGTGCCAGCAGCGTAGGGGCGATCGAATCACCCCTCCACTTT.

This chain uses TRBV28 with TRBJ1-2, with D perhaps TRBD1 (6 bases). The CDR3 has 14 amino acids. Germline V CDR1 and CDR2: MDHEN, SYDVKM. Trimming removed 5 bases from V and 8 bases from J, with 18 bases in between. CDR3 protein: CASSVNPGTLGYTF. The CDR3 DNA is TGTGCCAGCAGTGTCAACCCCGGGACATTGGGCTACACCTTC.

This sequence joins TRBV6-6 and TRBJ1-6, with 7 bases lining up with TRBD1. The CDR3 loop spans 15 amino acids. J lost 8 bases, V lost 7 bases, and 11 bases had no gene match. CDR1 is MNHNY, CDR2 SVGAGI, per germline (reference sequence). This CDR3 is CASTYGRQGDSPLHF. The DNA of the CDR3 is TGTGCCAGCACCTATGGGCGGCAGGGGGATTCACCCCTCCACTTT.

This clone appeared once. V usage is TRBV10-3 and J usage is TRBJ1-5; D is perhaps TRBD1 (5 bases). This CDR3 comprises 14 residues. Germline values: CDR1 ENHRY, CDR2 SYGVKD. V lost 6 bases to trimming and J lost 4 bases, with 13 bases between them. This CDR3 is CAIRSQVGNQPQHF. In nucleotides, the CDR3 is TGTGCCATCAGGTCACAGGTGGGGAATCAGCCCCAGCATTTT.

This clone was counted once. The gene calls are TRBV5-1 and TRBJ2-7; 7 nucleotides line up with TRBD2. Germline CDR1 and CDR2: SGHRS and YFSETQ. This CDR3 has 14 residues. The V and J ends lost 4 bases and 4 bases, in that order; junction bases with no gene match: 8. CDR3 bases: TGCGCCAGCAGCCCCACCGGGGGGAATTACGAGCAGTACTTC. This sequence encodes CASSPTGGNYEQYF. The variable domain in full, completed from reference TRBV5-1 and TRBJ2-7, reads KAGVTQTPRYLIKTRGQQVTLSCSPISGHRSVSWYQQTPGQGLQFLFEYFSETQRNKGNFPGRFSGRQFSNSRSEMNVSTLELGDSALYLCASSPTGGNYEQYFGPGTRLTVT.

The V gene is TRBV5-1, the J gene TRBJ2-5, with 8 bases matching TRBD1. CDR3 size: 15 residues. Unmatched junction bases numbered 4, after V lost 1 base and J lost 2 bases. Germline CDR1 reads SGHRS; CDR2 reads YFSETQ. CDR3 amino acids: CASSLSGTGQETQYF. The CDR3 nucleotides are TGCGCCAGCAGCTTGTCCGGGACAGGTCAAGAGACCCAGTACTTC.

The V call is TRBV7-9, the J call TRBJ2-5; no definite D call. The J call may be faulty, since TRBJ2-7 better matches the DNA end. Germline V gene sequence: CDR1 SEHNR, CDR2 FQNEAQ (reference sequence). This CDR3 is built from 12 residues. The CDR3 region is CASSFSGYEQYF. The DNA of the CDR3 is TGTGCCAGCAGCTTTAGTGGTTACGAGCAGTACTTC.

This clone was observed a single time. V is TRBV7-2 and J is TRBJ1-3, with a possible D match to TRBD1 (5 bases). This CDR3 is built from 14 residues. Deletions cut 3 bases from V and 0 bases from J, with 6 bases between. Germline V lookup: CDR1 SGHTA, CDR2 FQGNSA. CDR3 amino acids: CASSFQGSGNTIYF. The CDR3 region has the DNA TGTGCCAGCAGCTTTCAGGGCTCTGGAAACACCATATATTTT.

CDR3 in DNA: TGTGCCAGCATGGACAGGAACTTCGGGGGCTACACCTTC. The encoded protein is CASMDRNFGGYTF. The chain recombines TRBV27 with TRBJ1-2, with 7 nucleotides matching TRBD1. Unmatched junction bases numbered 10, after V lost 7 bases and J lost 8 bases. This CDR3 contains 13 residues. Germline V gene sequence: CDR1 MNHEY, CDR2 SMNVEV (reference sequence).

This clone was observed a handful of times. The rearrangement joins TRBV6-5 to TRBJ2-5, with a weak D call TRBD2 (5 bases). CDR1 is MNHEY, CDR2 SVGAGI, per germline. The CDR3 totals 13 residues. The germline V and J ends were trimmed by 5 bases and 5 bases, with 12 bases remaining between them. The CDR3 DNA reads TGTGCCAGCAGTACTGGACTGCCGGAGACCCAGTACTTC. It encodes CASSTGLPETQYF.

The V gene is TRBV6-6, the J gene TRBJ2-7, with D tentatively TRBD1 (6 bases). The V gene's germline CDR1 is MNHNY and CDR2 SVGAGI (reference sequence). V gave up 7 bases and J gave up 1 base, with 14 bases separating them. This CDR3 is 14 amino acids long. CDR3: CASNIQGFSYEQYF. CDR3 DNA: TGTGCCAGCAACATACAGGGATTTTCCTACGAGCAGTACTTC.

The CDR3 nucleotides are TGTGCCAGCAGTGGCCTTGGAGGGTCGGAGCTGTTTTTT. Amino acids: CASSGLGGSELFF. J is TRBJ2-2 and V is TRBV6-1, with a possible D match to TRBD2 (6 bases). The germline gives CDR1 MNHNS, CDR2 SASEGT. The CDR3 contains 13 residues. The V end lost 4 bases, the J end lost 10 bases, and 13 bases lay between the germline ends.

The J gene is TRBJ1-2, the V gene TRBV7-2, with 9 nucleotides matching TRBD1. Germline CDR1 is SGHTA and CDR2 is FQGNSA. Unmatched junction bases numbered 5, after V lost 1 base and J lost 8 bases. This CDR3 has 14 amino acids. CDR3 loop: CASSLGAGTGGYTF. CDR3 bases: TGTGCCAGCAGCTTAGGCGCCGGGACAGGGGGCTACACCTTC.

This chain joins TRBV11-2 and TRBJ1-4; no firm D call. In germline, CDR1 is SGHAT, CDR2 FQNNGV. Trimming took off 0 bases at V and 8 bases at J, with 13 bases between the two ends. This CDR3 comprises 15 residues. The CDR3 spells CASSLDGDSGEKLFF. The CDR3 coding sequence is TGTGCCAGCAGCTTAGATGGGGATTCGGGGGAAAAACTGTTTTTT.

This clone came up once. The CDR3 coding sequence is TGCGCCAGCAATCGCGGGGGACAAGAGACCCAGTACTTC. Translation gives CASNRGGQETQYF. This chain connects TRBV5-1 to TRBJ2-5; 7 nucleotides agree with TRBD2. The CDR3 is made up of 13 amino acids. V gave up 6 bases and J gave up 2 bases; unmatched junction bases: 4. The germline CDR1 and CDR2 sequences are SGHRS and YFSETQ.

V and J are TRBV28 and TRBJ2-5; a weak D match, TRBD1 (5 bases). From germline, CDR1 is MDHEN and CDR2 SYDVKM. The CDR3 totals 12 residues. The V end lost 11 bases, the J end lost 5 bases, and 15 bases lay between the germline ends. The CDR3 protein is CAGKGSGETQYF. CDR3 DNA sequence: TGTGCCGGAAAGGGGTCAGGGGAGACCCAGTACTTC.

The chain has TRBV28 and TRBJ2-1; 9 bases align to TRBD2. V lost 6 bases and J lost 1; bases outside the gene matches: 4. The CDR3 has 15 amino acids. Germline values: CDR1 MDHEN, CDR2 SYDVKM. The CDR3 region is CASSSAGGSYNEQFF. CDR3 DNA: TGTGCCAGCAGCTCTGCGGGGGGGTCCTACAATGAGCAGTTCTTC.

The rearrangement uses TRBV4-3 and TRBJ2-1; no reliable D call. Germline loops: CDR1 LGHNA, CDR2 YSLEER. With 4 bases removed from V and 5 bases from J, the gap between germline ends came to 12 bases. The CDR3 sequence is 14 residues long. This CDR3 is CASSLRFADNEQFF. DNA for the CDR3: TGCGCCAGCAGCCTCAGATTCGCGGACAATGAGCAGTTCTTC.

This clone was detected a few times. The chain carries TRBV7-9 and TRBJ1-2, with unresolved D. This CDR3 has 11 residues. Germline CDR1 reads SEHNR; CDR2 reads FQNEAQ (reference sequence). V lost 1 base to trimming and J lost 8 bases, with 5 bases between them. CDR3 region: CASSLGPGYTF. CDR3 bases: TGTGCCAGCAGCTTAGGTCCAGGCTACACCTTC. The variable domain in full, with the rest retrieved from reference TRBV7-9 and TRBJ1-2, is DTGVSQNPRHKITKRGQNVTFRCDPISEHNRLYWYRQTLGQGPEFLTYFQNEAQLEKSRLLSDRFSAERPKGSFSTLEIQRTEQGDSAMYLCASSLGPGYTFGSGTRLTVV.

This clone was seen a few times. The chain uses TRBV6-1 and TRBJ1-2; D not certain. The V gene lost 6 bases and the J gene lost 4 bases, with 6 bases spanning the gap. CDR1 is MNHNS, CDR2 SASEGT, per germline. This CDR3 has 11 amino acids. This chain's CDR3 is CASREVYGYTF. The CDR3 DNA reads as TGTGCCAGCAGGGAGGTCTATGGCTACACCTTC.